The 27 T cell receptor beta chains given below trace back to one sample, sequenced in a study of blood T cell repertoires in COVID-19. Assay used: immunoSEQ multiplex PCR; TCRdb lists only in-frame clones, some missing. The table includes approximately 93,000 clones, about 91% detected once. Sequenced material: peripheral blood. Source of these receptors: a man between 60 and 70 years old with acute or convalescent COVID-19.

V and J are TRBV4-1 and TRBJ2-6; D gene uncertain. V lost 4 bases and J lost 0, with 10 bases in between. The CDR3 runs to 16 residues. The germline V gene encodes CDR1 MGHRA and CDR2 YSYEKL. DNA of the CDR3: TGCGCCAGCAGCCGCTTACAGCTCTCTGGGGCCAACGTCCTGACTTTC. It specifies CASSRLQLSGANVLTF.

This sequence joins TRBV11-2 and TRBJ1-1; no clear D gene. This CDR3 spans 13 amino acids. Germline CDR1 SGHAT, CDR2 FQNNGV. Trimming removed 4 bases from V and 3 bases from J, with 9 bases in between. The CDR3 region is CASSWSGDTEAFF. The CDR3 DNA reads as TGTGCCAGCAGCTGGAGCGGGGACACTGAAGCTTTCTTT.

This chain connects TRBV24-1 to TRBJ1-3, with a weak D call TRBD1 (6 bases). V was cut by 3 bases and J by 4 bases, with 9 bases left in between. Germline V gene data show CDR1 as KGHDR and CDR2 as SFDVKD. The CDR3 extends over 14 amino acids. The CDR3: CATSDTGSGNTIYF. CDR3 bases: TGTGCCACCAGTGATACAGGGTCAGGAAACACCATATATTTT.

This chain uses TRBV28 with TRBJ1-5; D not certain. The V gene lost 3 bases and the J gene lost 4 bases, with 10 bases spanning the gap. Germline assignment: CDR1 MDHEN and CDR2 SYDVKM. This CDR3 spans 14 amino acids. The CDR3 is CASSFRQENQPQHF. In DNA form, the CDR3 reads TGTGCCAGCAGTTTTCGGCAGGAAAATCAGCCCCAGCATTTT.

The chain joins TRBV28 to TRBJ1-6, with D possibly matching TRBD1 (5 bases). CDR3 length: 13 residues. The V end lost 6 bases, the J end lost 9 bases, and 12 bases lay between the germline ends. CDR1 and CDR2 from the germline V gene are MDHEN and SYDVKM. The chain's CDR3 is CASRPEGRSPLHF. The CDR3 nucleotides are TGTGCCAGCAGACCGGAGGGGCGTTCACCCCTCCACTTT.

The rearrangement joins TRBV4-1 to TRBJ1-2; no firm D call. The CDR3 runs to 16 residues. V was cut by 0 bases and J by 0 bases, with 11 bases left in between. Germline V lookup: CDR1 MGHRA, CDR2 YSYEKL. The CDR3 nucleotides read TGCGCCAGCAGCCAAGATGAGAACCGTGCTAACTATGGCTACACCTTC. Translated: CASSQDENRANYGYTF.

CDR3 sequence reads: CASGGDSANTGELFF. The CDR3 nucleotides are TGTGCTAGTGGCGGGGACAGCGCGAACACCGGGGAGCTGTTTTTT. V is TRBV12-5 and J is TRBJ2-2; 7 positions match TRBD1. Per the germline V gene, CDR1 is LGHNT and CDR2 is FRNRAP. The CDR3 has 15 amino acids. The ends lost 6 bases at V and 0 bases at J; junction bases unmatched: 4. The full variable domain, its missing parts supplied by reference TRBV12-5 and TRBJ2-2, is DARVTQTPRHKVTEMGQEVTMRCQPILGHNTVFWYRQTMMQGLELLAYFRNRAPLDDSGMPKDRFSAEMPDATLATLKIQPSEPRDSAVYFCASGGDSANTGELFFGEGSRLTVL.

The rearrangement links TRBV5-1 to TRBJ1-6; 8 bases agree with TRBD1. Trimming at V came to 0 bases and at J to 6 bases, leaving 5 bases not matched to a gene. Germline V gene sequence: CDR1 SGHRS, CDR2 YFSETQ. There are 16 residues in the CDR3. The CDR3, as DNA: TGCGCCAGCAGCTTGGCCGGACAGGGTACTAATTCACCCCTCCACTTT. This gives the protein CASSLAGQGTNSPLHF.

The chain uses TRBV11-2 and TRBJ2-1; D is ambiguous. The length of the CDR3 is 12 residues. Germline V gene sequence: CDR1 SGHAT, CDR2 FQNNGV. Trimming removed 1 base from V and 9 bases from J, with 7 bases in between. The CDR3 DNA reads TGTGCCAGCAGCTTAGTCGTCCTTGAGCAGTTCTTC. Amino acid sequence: CASSLVVLEQFF. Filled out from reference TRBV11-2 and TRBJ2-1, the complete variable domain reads EAGVAQSPRYKIIEKRQSVAFWCNPISGHATLYWYQQILGQGPKLLIQFQNNGVVDDSQLPKDRFSAERLKGVDSTLKIQPAKLEDSAVYLCASSLVVLEQFFGPGTRLTVL.

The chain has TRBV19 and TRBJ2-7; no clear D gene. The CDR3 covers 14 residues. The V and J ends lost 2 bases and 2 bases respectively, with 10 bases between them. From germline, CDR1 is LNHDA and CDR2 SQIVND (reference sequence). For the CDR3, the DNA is TGTGCCAGTAGTATACGTGGCAGAACCTACGAGCAGTACTTC. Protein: CASSIRGRTYEQYF.

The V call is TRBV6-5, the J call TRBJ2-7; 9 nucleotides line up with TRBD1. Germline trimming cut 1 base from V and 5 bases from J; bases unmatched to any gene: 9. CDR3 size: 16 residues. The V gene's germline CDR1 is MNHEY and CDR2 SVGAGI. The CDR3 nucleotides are TGTGCCAGCAGTTACTTTGTAGGACAGGGGAGCAACGAGCAGTACTTC. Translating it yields CASSYFVGQGSNEQYF.

The CDR3 is CASSLGPRQRGEQYF. CDR3 coding DNA: TGCGCCAGCAGCTTGGGCCCTAGACAGAGAGGCGAGCAGTACTTC. V is TRBV5-1 and J is TRBJ2-7, with TRBD1 as a possible D gene (5 bases). CDR3 length: 15 residues. Germline lookup yields CDR1 SGHRS and CDR2 YFSETQ. Trimming shortened V by 0 bases and J by 6 bases, and 16 bases separated the two germline ends. Variable domain in full (rest from reference TRBV5-1 and TRBJ2-7): KAGVTQTPRYLIKTRGQQVTLSCSPISGHRSVSWYQQTPGQGLQFLFEYFSETQRNKGNFPGRFSGRQFSNSRSEMNVSTLELGDSALYLCASSLGPRQRGEQYFGPGTRLTVT.

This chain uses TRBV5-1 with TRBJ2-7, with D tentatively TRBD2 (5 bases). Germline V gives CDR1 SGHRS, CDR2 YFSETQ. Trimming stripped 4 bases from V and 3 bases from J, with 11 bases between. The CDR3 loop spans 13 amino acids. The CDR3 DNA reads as TGCGCCAGCAGCCCGCGGGCGAACTACGAGCAGTACTTC. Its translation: CASSPRANYEQYF.

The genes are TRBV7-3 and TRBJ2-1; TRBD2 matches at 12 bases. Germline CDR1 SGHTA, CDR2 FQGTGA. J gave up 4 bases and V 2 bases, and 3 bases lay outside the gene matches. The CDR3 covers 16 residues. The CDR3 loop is CASSLRLAGGYNEQFF. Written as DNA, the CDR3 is TGTGCCAGCAGCTTACGGCTAGCGGGAGGGTACAATGAGCAGTTCTTC.

In DNA form, the CDR3 reads TGTGCCAGCAGTCCCGCACCGAGGTTAAATATAGCCAAAAACATTCAGTACTTC. Its translation: CASSPAPRLNIAKNIQYF. This rearrangement joins TRBV27 to TRBJ2-4; D gene unclear. Germline CDR1 MNHEY, CDR2 SMNVEV (reference sequence). V lost 5 bases, J lost 0 bases, and 20 bases lay in between. This CDR3 region has 18 residues.

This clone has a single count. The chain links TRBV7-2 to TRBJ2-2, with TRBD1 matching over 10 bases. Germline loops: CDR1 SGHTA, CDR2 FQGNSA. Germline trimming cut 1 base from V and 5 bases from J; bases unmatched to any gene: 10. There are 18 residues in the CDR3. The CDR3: CASSLDGTGVGWTGELFF. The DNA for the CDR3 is TGTGCCAGCAGCTTAGATGGGACAGGGGTAGGATGGACCGGGGAGCTGTTTTTT.

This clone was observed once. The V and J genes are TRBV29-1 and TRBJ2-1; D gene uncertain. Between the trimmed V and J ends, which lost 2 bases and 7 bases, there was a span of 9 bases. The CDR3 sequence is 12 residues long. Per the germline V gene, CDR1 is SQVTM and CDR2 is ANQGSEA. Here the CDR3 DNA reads TGCAGCGTTGAACGGAGTGGGAATGAGCAGTTCTTC. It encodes CSVERSGNEQFF.

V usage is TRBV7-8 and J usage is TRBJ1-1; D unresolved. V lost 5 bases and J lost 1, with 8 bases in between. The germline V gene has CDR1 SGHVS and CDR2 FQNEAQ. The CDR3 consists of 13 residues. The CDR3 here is CASSQEANTEAFF. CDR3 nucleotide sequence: TGTGCCAGCAGCCAAGAAGCGAACACTGAAGCTTTCTTT.

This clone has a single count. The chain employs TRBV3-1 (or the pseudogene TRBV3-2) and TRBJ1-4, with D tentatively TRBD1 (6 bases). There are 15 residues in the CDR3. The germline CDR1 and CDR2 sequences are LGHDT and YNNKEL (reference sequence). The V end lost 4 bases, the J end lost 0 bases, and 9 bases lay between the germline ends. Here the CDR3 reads CASSLGQTTNEKLFF. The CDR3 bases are TGTGCCAGCAGCCTAGGACAGACAACTAATGAAAAACTGTTTTTT.

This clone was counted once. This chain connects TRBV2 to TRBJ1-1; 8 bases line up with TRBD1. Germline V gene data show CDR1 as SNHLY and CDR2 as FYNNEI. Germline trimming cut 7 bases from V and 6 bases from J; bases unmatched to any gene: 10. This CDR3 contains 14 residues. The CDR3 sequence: CASITDRAWAEAFF. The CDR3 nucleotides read TGTGCCAGCATTACGGACAGGGCGTGGGCTGAAGCTTTCTTT.

CDR3 region: CAWSQLSRTAEAFF. CDR3 nucleotide sequence: TGTGCCTGGAGCCAACTGTCCCGGACTGCTGAAGCTTTCTTT. This chain uses TRBV30 with TRBJ1-1; D call uncertain. V lost 3 bases and J lost 6, with 17 bases in between. The CDR3 has 14 amino acids. Germline CDR1 GTSNPN, CDR2 SVGIG (reference sequence).

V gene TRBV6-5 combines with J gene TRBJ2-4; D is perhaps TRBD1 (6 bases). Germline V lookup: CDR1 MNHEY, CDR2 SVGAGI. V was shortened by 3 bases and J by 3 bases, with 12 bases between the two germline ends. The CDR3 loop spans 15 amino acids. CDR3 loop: CASSYLGAGKNIQYF. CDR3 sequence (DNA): TGTGCCAGCAGTTATTTGGGGGCAGGCAAAAACATTCAGTACTTC.

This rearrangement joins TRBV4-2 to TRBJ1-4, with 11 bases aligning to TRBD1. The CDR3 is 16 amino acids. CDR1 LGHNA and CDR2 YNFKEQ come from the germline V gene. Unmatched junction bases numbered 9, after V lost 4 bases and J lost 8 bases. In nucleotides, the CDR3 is TGTGCCAGCAGCCCGGGACAGGGGGTTTATATAGAAAAACTGTTTTTT. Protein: CASSPGQGVYIEKLFF.

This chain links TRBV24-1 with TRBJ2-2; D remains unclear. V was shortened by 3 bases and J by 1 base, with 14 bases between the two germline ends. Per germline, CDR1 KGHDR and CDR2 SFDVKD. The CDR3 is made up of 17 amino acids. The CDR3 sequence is CATSDRLKGENTGELFF. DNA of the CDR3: TGTGCCACCAGTGATCGTCTCAAAGGAGAGAACACCGGGGAGCTGTTTTTT.

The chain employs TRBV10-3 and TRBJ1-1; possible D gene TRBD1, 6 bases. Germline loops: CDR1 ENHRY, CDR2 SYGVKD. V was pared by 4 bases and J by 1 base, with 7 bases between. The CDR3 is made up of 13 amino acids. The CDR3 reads CAISGTENTEAFF. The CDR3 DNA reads TGTGCCATCAGTGGGACAGAGAACACTGAAGCTTTCTTT.

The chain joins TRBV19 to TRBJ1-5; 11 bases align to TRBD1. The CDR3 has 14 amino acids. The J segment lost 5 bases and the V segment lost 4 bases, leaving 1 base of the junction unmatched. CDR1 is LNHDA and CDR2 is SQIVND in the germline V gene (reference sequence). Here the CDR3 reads CASSRTGGDQPQHF. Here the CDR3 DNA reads TGTGCCAGTAGTAGGACAGGGGGCGATCAGCCCCAGCATTTT.

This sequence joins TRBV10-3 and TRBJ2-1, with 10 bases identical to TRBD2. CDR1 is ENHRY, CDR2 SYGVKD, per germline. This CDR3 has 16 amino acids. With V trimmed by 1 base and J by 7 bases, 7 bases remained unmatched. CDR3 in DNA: TGTGCCATCAGTGAGTGGGGACTAGCGAAAGGGAATGAGCAGTTCTTC. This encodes CAISEWGLAKGNEQFF.